The 6 T cell receptor beta chains given below trace back to one sample, sequenced in a study of blood T cell dynamics during melanoma immunotherapy. Assay used: immunoSEQ multiplex PCR; TCRdb lists only in-frame clones, some missing. In the table there are approximately 180 clones, about 85% of which are singletons. Sample time point: pre-treatment baseline. The material was naive CD8+ T cells from blood, obtained from a patient treated with checkpoint blockade. The receptors originated from a human donor with melanoma.

V gene TRBV27 combines with J gene TRBJ2-7, with 7 bases identical to TRBD1. Germline values: CDR1 MNHEY, CDR2 SMNVEV (reference sequence). The J segment lost 2 bases and the V segment lost 5 bases, leaving 6 bases of the junction unmatched. This CDR3 region has 14 residues. The CDR3 nucleotides read TGTGCCAGCAGTCCGGGACAGACCACCTACGAGCAGTACTTC. This gives the protein CASSPGQTTYEQYF.

The rearrangement joins TRBV11-2 to TRBJ2-1; D may match TRBD1 or TRBD2 (5 bases each). This CDR3 contains 14 residues. Trimming took 3 bases from V and 0 from J, leaving 6 bases between them. Germline assignment: CDR1 SGHAT and CDR2 FQNNGV. In DNA form, the CDR3 reads TGTGCCAGCAGCTTTGGGACCTCCTACAATGAGCAGTTCTTC. This encodes CASSFGTSYNEQFF.

This clone was picked up one time. The chain recombines TRBV27 with TRBJ2-7; D remains ambiguous. Germline CDR1 reads MNHEY; CDR2 reads SMNVEV (reference sequence). Trimming pared 3 bases from V and 2 bases from J, leaving 8 bases between. The CDR3 runs 13 residues. CDR3 in amino acids: CASSFAKAYEQYF. Written as DNA, the CDR3 is TGTGCCAGCAGTTTCGCGAAGGCCTACGAGCAGTACTTC.

The chain joins TRBV27 to TRBJ2-1; 7 bases map to TRBD2. V dropped 6 bases and J dropped 7; count of bases not matched to a gene: 12. The CDR3 runs 15 residues. The germline CDR1 and CDR2 sequences are MNHEY and SMNVEV (reference sequence). The CDR3 DNA follows: TGTGCCAGCAGATTCGAAGCGGGGCAAATTAATGAGCAGTTCTTC. It translates to CASRFEAGQINEQFF.

V is TRBV27 and J is TRBJ2-1; 9 bases line up with TRBD2. V dropped 0 bases and J dropped 2; count of bases not matched to a gene: 2. Germline V gene data show CDR1 as MNHEY and CDR2 as SMNVEV (reference sequence). The CDR3 is 16 amino acids. The CDR3 sequence: CASSLSTSGTYNEQFF. The CDR3 coding sequence is TGTGCCAGCAGTTTATCGACTAGCGGTACCTACAATGAGCAGTTCTTC.

The rearrangement links TRBV2 to TRBJ2-1; 11 bases are a match to TRBD1. CDR3 length: 14 amino acids. V lost 5 bases to trimming and J lost 15 bases; unmatched junction nucleotides: 12. Germline CDR1 reads SNHLY; CDR2 reads FYNNEI. The CDR3: CASSHGDRGERLFF. Here the CDR3 DNA reads TGTGCCAGCAGTCATGGGGACAGGGGGGAGAGATTGTTCTTC.